This TCR beta chain was sequenced in a study of blood T cells in healthy people across ages. Then a second PCR, running roughly 7 to 11 cycles, was carried out with a sample-barcoded 5' primer and a J-beta primer mix. TCRdb ran MiXCR on the 5' RACE reads and lists one entry per CDR3 protein. The profile shows fewer than 800,000 distinct CDR3 sequences, around a quarter of them singletons. The V end was cut by 3 bases, the J end by 2 bases, with 8 bases between. This CDR3 spans 13 amino acids. Per germline, CDR1 DFQATT and CDR2 SNEGSKA (reference sequence). Every participating donor contributed 7.5 to 10 milliliters of peripheral blood through a draw. The data were also submitted as part of a second study, on T cells of mothers and their children. As that study records: M1S, a second-PCR primer, added sample barcodes and 2-4 random nucleotides.

Sequences were obtained from blood. The TCR originated in a boy younger than 18 in good health. V and J are TRBV20-1 and TRBJ2-1; no reliable D call. The CDR3 coding sequence is TGCAGTGCTAGCGGCCTCACCTACAATGAGCAGTTCTTC. It codes for CSASGLTYNEQFF.